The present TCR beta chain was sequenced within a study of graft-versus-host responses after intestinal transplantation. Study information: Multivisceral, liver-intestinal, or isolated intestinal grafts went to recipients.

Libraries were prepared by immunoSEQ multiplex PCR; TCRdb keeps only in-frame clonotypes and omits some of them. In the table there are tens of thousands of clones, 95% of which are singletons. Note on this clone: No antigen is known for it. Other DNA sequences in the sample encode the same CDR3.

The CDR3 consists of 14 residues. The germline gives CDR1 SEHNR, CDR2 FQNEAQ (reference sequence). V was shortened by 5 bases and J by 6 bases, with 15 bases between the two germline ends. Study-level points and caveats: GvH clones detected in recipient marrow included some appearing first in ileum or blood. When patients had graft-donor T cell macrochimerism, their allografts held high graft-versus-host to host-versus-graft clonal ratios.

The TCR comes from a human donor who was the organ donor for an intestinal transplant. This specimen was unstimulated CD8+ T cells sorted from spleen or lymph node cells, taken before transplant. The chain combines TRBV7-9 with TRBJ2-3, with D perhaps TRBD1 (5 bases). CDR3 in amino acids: CASSPPRSGDTQYF. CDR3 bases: TGTGCCAGCAGCCCCCCCCGGTCAGGGGATACGCAGTATTTT.